This paragraph covers one T cell receptor (beta chain) sequence. The sample holds a few counts of this clonotype. This receptor's antigen is unknown. Base qualities are not provided; no much larger clone lies one nucleotide away. The instrument was an Illumina NovaSeq 6000. TCR cDNA was made using 5'RACE template switching, a step that added a universal primer site and unique molecular identifiers. cDNA synthesis was primed from both the TCR alpha and TCR beta constant segments. Two PCR steps were used to amplify libraries, with sample barcodes and sequencing adapters being added in the second step. Libraries were sequenced on Illumina HiSeq 2500 (2x100 bp) or NovaSeq (2x150 bp). The original methods were these. Reads were demultiplexed and collapsed into UMI consensus sequences with MIGEC, and V(D)J alignment was performed with MiXCR. Vaccine-responding clonotypes were identified with edgeR using replicate PBMC samples, with FDR below 0.01 and a log2 fold change above 5 up to day 15 being required. Each bulk clonotype received a CD4 or CD8 identity based on whether the sequenced CD4 or CD8 repertoire contained that clonotype at higher abundance. The public reads were reanalyzed by TCRdb: fastp trimming at Q25, MiXCR alignment, in-frame beta chains only. CDR3 protein sequences are deduplicated, and each keeps its most common genes and DNA. The V and J calls come from TCRdb's annotation, not from the publication. For this sample the table gives about 130,000 distinct CDR3 sequences, of which 8.9% were detected only once. The ten most abundant clones make up 30% to 50% of the sample.

Taken with the paper, the label for treatment or condition translates to: live attenuated yellow fever vaccine strain. A standard Ficoll-Paque protocol was used to isolate PBMCs from peripheral blood. Dynabeads CD4 and CD8 positive selection kits were used to isolate the CD4 and CD8 T-cell fractions. TriZol was used to extract RNA from bulk PBMCs, CD4 and CD8 fractions, and dextramer-positive and dextramer-negative fractions. The CDR3 holds 12 amino acids from the cysteine to the phenylalanine. The DNA shown is the 36-base CDR3, in frame from base 1. Via the germline V gene (reference sequence), CDR1 is MNHNY and CDR2 SVGAGI. V loses 0 bases of germline sequence and J loses 9 bases, and the interval between the two ends is 9 bases. The sample originates from a study of T cells after yellow fever vaccination (dated by TCRdb to between 2017 and 2020). As for the study more broadly: The SMART-Seq v4 Ultra Low Input RNA kit was used to prepare libraries from fractions with low cell numbers. Bulk TCR alpha and beta repertoires were sequenced longitudinally to track T-cell clones before and after primary and booster YFV17D yellow fever vaccination. Two healthy male donors, one aged 18 to 30 and one aged 30 to 40 years, were included in the cohort. Blood samples were taken at several timepoints before and after primary and secondary immunization, and bulk PBMC replicates and cell subsets were isolated.

Study-wide conclusions, independent of this receptor: A small share of clonotypes occurred in both CD4 and CD8 compartments, likely arising from convergent recombination. FACS-sorted repertoires could contain abundant contaminating clonotypes from the bulk population, so computational filtering was required. After the booster, most of the clones that had expanded following primary vaccination were detected again (96% of CD4 and roughly 88% of CD8), which suggests that memory was broadly maintained. The secondary T-cell response was found to be weaker but faster than the primary response, with a peak reached on day 5 rather than on day 15. Because only a couple of donors were included in the study, the extent to which the findings can be generalized is limited.

The chain is encoded by TRBV6-6 joined to TRBJ2-7; no confident D gene assignment can be made. The sequences come from CD8+ T cells sorted from PBMCs, collected on the day of the yellow fever booster vaccination. The sequence derives from a man between 18 and 35 years old who received the YFV17D yellow fever vaccine. The CDR3 region reads CASSYSTPGQYF. The bases read TGTGCCAGCAGTTACTCGACCCCGGGGCAGTACTTC.